The clone carrying this TCR beta chain was recorded at least ten times. V was clipped by 2 bases and J by 1 base, with 15 bases between them. Germline V gene sequence: CDR1 MDHEN, CDR2 SYDVKM. The length of the CDR3 is 18 residues. RNA transcripts served as the template for amplifying TCR beta CDR3 regions. RT-PCR in the first round (using the HTBI primer set) targeted the TCR CDR3. One entry per CDR3 protein results from TCRdb running MiXCR on the multiplex PCR reads. Among more than 500,000 distinct CDR3 sequences listed, about 15% were seen once. The data originate from a study of T cells in Graves' hyperthyroidism and ophthalmopathy.

This chain uses TRBV28 with TRBJ2-6; D may be TRBD1 or TRBD2 (5 bases each). This clonotype originated in a woman in her forties with Graves' hyperthyroidism. Sequencing was carried out using blood. CDR3 bases: TGTGCCAGCAGTTTAGTTCAAACGGGGCTATCTGGGGCCAACGTCCTGACTTTC. Translation gives CASSLVQTGLSGANVLTF.